This is a list of T cell receptor beta chains from one sample in a study of shared clonotypes between healthy human individuals. Sequenced by immunoSEQ multiplex PCR; TCRdb stores in-frame clones only, minus some. The sample has about half a million clones; more than 75% are singletons. Sequencing was done on a sample of PBMCs. Source of these receptors: a woman in her thirties or forties in good health. Some clones in this sample may be carry-over from other donors' samples. Each CDR3 is given with its conserved first and last residue. The D gene is left open where the match is weak. Expanded clones get a size class; other rows say once, few or many, or leave the size out.

V gene	clone size	J gene	D gene	CDR3 protein	CDR3 DNA
TRBV7-9	.	TRBJ1-4	TRBD1	CASSLGWDRYNEKLFF	TGTGCCAGCAGCTTAGGATGGGACAGGTATAATGAAAAACTGTTTTTT
TRBV14	.	TRBJ1-2	.	CASSQGRRDGYTF	TGTGCCAGCAGCCAGGGACGCAGGGATGGCTACACCTTC
TRBV7-3	.	TRBJ2-2	.	CASSATRTGELFF	TGTGCCAGCAGCGCAACTAGGACCGGGGAGCTGTTTTTT
TRBV15	.	TRBJ2-3	TRBD1	CATSRDPLHRGRTDTQYF	TGTGCCACCAGCAGAGATCCTTTACACAGGGGGCGGACAGATACGCAGTATTTT
TRBV2	.	TRBJ1-1	TRBD1	CASSPFTGGAEAFF	TGTGCCAGCAGTCCCTTCACAGGGGGCGCTGAAGCTTTCTTT
TRBV5-4	.	TRBJ2-1	TRBD2	CASSAAGGIYNEQFF	TGTGCCAGCAGCGCAGCGGGAGGGATCTACAATGAGCAGTTCTTC
TRBV18	.	TRBJ1-3	TRBD1	CASSPLQGDSGNTIYF	TGTGCCAGCTCACCCCTACAGGGGGACTCTGGAAACACCATATATTTT
TRBV11-2	.	TRBJ2-7	.	CASSLGLLSYEQYF	TGTGCCAGCAGCTTGGGACTCCTCTCCTACGAGCAGTACTTC
TRBV5-1	.	TRBJ2-7	.	CASSLGLGGDEQYF	TGCGCCAGCAGCTTGGGTCTGGGAGGCGACGAGCAGTACTTC
TRBV28	once	TRBJ2-7	TRBD2	CASSGLAGGRYEQYF	TGTGCCAGCAGTGGACTAGCGGGAGGGCGCTACGAGCAGTACTTC
TRBV7-3	.	TRBJ2-1	TRBD2	CASSLTGTSGRDEQFF	TGTGCCAGCAGCTTAACGGGGACTAGCGGGAGGGATGAGCAGTTCTTC
TRBV9	.	TRBJ1-1	TRBD1	CASSSGGDRIAEAFF	TGTGCCAGCAGCTCAGGGGGCGACAGGATCGCGGAAGCTTTCTTT
TRBV4-2	.	TRBJ2-7	.	CASSQGGLGLEHEQYF	TGTGCCAGCAGCCAAGGTGGACTCGGACTGGAACACGAGCAGTACTTC
TRBV15	many	TRBJ2-1	TRBD2	CAIDRTSGSSSYNEQFF	TGTGCCATTGATAGGACTAGCGGGAGTAGTTCCTACAATGAGCAGTTCTTC
TRBV7-7	.	TRBJ2-2	.	CASSSSGIANTGELFF	TGTGCCAGCAGCTCCTCGGGGATCGCGAACACCGGGGAGCTGTTTTTT
TRBV27	.	TRBJ2-1	.	CASSLFLGASGYNEQFF	TGTGCCAGCAGTTTATTTTTGGGGGCTAGCGGATACAATGAGCAGTTCTTC
TRBV4-3	.	TRBJ2-3	TRBD2	CASSQDGGGPDTQYF	TGCGCCAGCAGCCAAGATGGGGGAGGGCCGGATACGCAGTATTTT
TRBV30	.	TRBJ2-1	TRBD2	CAWSAGWGRAFEQFF	TGTGCCTGGAGTGCAGGGTGGGGGAGGGCCTTTGAGCAGTTCTTC
TRBV5-1	.	TRBJ2-3	.	CASSWIDTQYF	TGCGCCAGCAGCTGGATCGATACGCAGTATTTT
TRBV27	.	TRBJ2-5	.	CASSTISDQETQYF	TGTGCCAGCAGTACCATCAGCGATCAAGAGACCCAGTACTTC
TRBV10-3	.	TRBJ1-5	.	CAISDDRNQPQHF	TGTGCCATCAGTGATGACAGGAATCAGCCCCAGCATTTT
TRBV4-3	.	TRBJ2-3	.	CASSQDRGSDTQYF	TGCGCCAGCAGCCAAGATCGGGGATCAGATACGCAGTATTTT
TRBV19	.	TRBJ2-2	.	CASANRAHTGELFF	TGTGCCAGTGCCAACAGGGCCCACACCGGGGAGCTGTTTTTT
TRBV5-6	.	TRBJ2-7	.	CASSRGPDPTYEQYF	TGTGCCAGCAGCCGCGGCCCTGACCCGACCTACGAGCAGTACTTC
TRBV2	.	TRBJ2-2	.	CASTGGRGTGELFF	TGTGCCAGCACCGGGGGGCGTGGCACCGGGGAGCTGTTTTTT
TRBV7-3	.	TRBJ2-1	TRBD2	CASSKLAGGYNEQFF	TGTGCCAGCAGCAAACTAGCGGGGGGATACAATGAGCAGTTCTTC
TRBV30	few	TRBJ2-1	.	CAWRHLRRGRQFF	TGTGCCTGGAGGCACCTACGGCGGGGAAGACAGTTCTTC